Listed here are 2 T cell receptor beta chains from one sample, sequenced in a study of chemoradiotherapy in HPV16-positive cancers. Sequencing used immunoSEQ multiplex PCR; TCRdb keeps in-frame clones, though not all of them. The sample has 6,000 or so clones, 70% to 75% seen once; the top ten hold about 10%. Sampling took place from a patient who underwent chemoradiotherapy. These receptors were taken from a human donor with HPV-associated anogenital cancer.

J is TRBJ2-3 and V is TRBV30; a weak D match, TRBD2 (6 bases). The V end lost 3 bases, the J end lost 3 bases, and 10 bases lay between the germline ends. Germline CDR1 is GTSNPN and CDR2 is SVGIG (reference sequence). The CDR3 is made up of 13 amino acids. CDR3 sequence: CAWRYGGTDTQYF. The CDR3 nucleotides are TGTGCCTGGAGATACGGGGGTACAGATACGCAGTATTTT.

The rearrangement links TRBV13 to TRBJ1-1; TRBD1 might be the D (6 bases). Germline V gene lookup returns CDR1 PRHDT and CDR2 FYEKMQ (reference sequence). CDR3 length: 12 amino acids. Trimming left V 5 bases short and J 7 bases short, with 11 bases between. CDR3 loop: CASSARGGEAFF. The CDR3 DNA is TGTGCCAGCAGCGCAAGGGGGGGTGAAGCTTTCTTT.